The clone carrying this TCR beta chain was detected ten times or more. The target antigen is unknown. In germline, CDR1 is SQVTM, CDR2 ANQGSEA. The J segment lost 3 bases and the V segment lost 4 bases, leaving 5 bases of the junction unmatched. The CDR3 sequence is 13 residues long. These data are taken from a study of response to subunit inactivated influenza vaccine. Each CDR3 protein gets one entry after TCRdb re-called the RT-PCR reads with MiXCR. The sample has approximately 230,000 distinct CDR3 sequences, 12% seen once; the top ten hold 7.8%. Findings of the study overall: The authors offered the suggestion that each seasonal influenza vaccination recruits few new T cells.

Sequencing used non-naive T cells sorted from PBMCs, obtained about 14 days before vaccination. The sequence was collected from a man aged 45-60 years who received an inactivated influenza vaccine. The chain is built from TRBV29-1 and TRBJ2-7; TRBD2 agrees at 8 bases. The CDR3 sequence is CSVVLAGIYEQYF. The CDR3 DNA reads TGCAGCGTTGTTTTAGCGGGAATCTACGAGCAGTACTTC.